This TCR beta chain was identified in a study of response to subunit inactivated influenza vaccine. This clonotype was detected ten times or more. TCRdb reprocessed the RT-PCR reads via MiXCR and lists one record per CDR3 protein. The data show 500,000 to 700,000 distinct CDR3 sequences, approximately 22% seen once. The germline V gene encodes CDR1 SGHKS and CDR2 YYEKEE (reference sequence). V shed 0 bases and J shed 6 bases, with 7 bases lying between them. CDR3 length: 13 amino acids. This same sample was also taken into another study, of T cells expressing NK-cell markers. From that second work: 5'RACE template switching with UMIs produced the TCR beta cDNA. All TCR beta repertoires analysed originated from sorted CD3+CD56+NKG2C+, CD3+CD56+NKG2C- and CD3+CD56-NKG2C+ T cells. Seven donors tested HCMV-seropositive and one tested seronegative among the eight sequenced. Among a few donors, these clonotypes also ranked first in the CD3+CD56-NKG2C+ fraction.

This sequence originates from a man aged 50 to 59 who received an inactivated influenza vaccine. The sample consisted of CD4+ T cells sorted from PBMCs, taken about 11 days after vaccination. The chain recombines TRBV5-5 with TRBJ1-5; no firm D call. This chain's CDR3 is CASSLDLGQPQHF. In DNA, the CDR3 is TGTGCCAGCAGCTTGGATTTAGGTCAGCCCCAGCATTTT.